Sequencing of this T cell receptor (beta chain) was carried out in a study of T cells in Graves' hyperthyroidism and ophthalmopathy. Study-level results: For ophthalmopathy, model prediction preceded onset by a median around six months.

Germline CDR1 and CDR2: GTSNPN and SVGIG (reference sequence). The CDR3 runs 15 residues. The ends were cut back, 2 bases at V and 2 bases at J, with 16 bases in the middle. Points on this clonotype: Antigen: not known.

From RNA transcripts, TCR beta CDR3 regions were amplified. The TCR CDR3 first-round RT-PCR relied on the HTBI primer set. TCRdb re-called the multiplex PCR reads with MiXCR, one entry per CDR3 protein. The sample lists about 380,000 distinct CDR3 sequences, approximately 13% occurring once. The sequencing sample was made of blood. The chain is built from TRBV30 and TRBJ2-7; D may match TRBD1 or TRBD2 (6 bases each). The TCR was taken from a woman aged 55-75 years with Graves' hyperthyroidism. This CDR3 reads CAWSFGGHPAYEQYF. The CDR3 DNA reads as TGTGCCTGGAGTTTCGGGGGACACCCTGCCTACGAGCAGTACTTC. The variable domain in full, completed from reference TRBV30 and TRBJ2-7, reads SQTIHQWPATLVQPVGSPLSLECTVEGTSNPNLYWYRQAAGRGLQLLFYSVGIGQISSEVPQNLSASRPQDRQFILSSKKLLLSDSGFYLCAWSFGGHPAYEQYFGPGTRLTVT.